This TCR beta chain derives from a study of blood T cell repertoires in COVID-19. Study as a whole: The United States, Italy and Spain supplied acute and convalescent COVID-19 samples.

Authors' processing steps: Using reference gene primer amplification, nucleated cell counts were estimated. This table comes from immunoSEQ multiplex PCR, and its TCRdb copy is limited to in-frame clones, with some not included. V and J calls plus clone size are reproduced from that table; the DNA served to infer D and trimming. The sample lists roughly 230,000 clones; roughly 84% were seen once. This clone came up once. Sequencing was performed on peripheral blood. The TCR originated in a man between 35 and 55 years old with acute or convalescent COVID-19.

The CDR3 spells CASRRGEVNTGELFF. As DNA, the CDR3 is TGTGCCAGCAGACGCGGGGAGGTGAACACCGGGGAGCTGTTTTTT. The chain uses TRBV13 and TRBJ2-2; tentative D call: TRBD2 (6 bases). This CDR3 contains 15 residues. V was clipped by 6 bases and J by 1 base, with 12 bases between them. Germline-derived CDR1 and CDR2 are PRHDT and FYEKMQ (reference sequence).